One and the same sample provided the 3 T cell receptor beta chains below, sequenced in a study of blood T cell repertoires in COVID-19. Sequenced by immunoSEQ multiplex PCR; TCRdb stores in-frame clones only, minus some. This sample has over 350,000 clones, with 80% to 90% found just once. The sequencing sample was made of peripheral blood. Every receptor here comes from a woman in her 30s with acute or convalescent COVID-19.

The J gene is TRBJ2-2, the V gene TRBV5-1; TRBD1 matches at 10 bases. The V gene end was trimmed by 4 bases and the J gene end by 6 bases; junction bases not matched to a gene: 6. This CDR3 is 15 amino acids long. Germline CDR1 and CDR2: SGHRS and YFSETQ. In DNA form, the CDR3 reads TGCGCCAGCAGCGAGTCGACAGGGGGCCCCGGGGAGCTGTTTTTT. Protein: CASSESTGGPGELFF. The full variable domain, with the rest looked up from reference TRBV5-1 and TRBJ2-2, is KAGVTQTPRYLIKTRGQQVTLSCSPISGHRSVSWYQQTPGQGLQFLFEYFSETQRNKGNFPGRFSGRQFSNSRSEMNVSTLELGDSALYLCASSESTGGPGELFFGEGSRLTVL.

This chain joins TRBV9 and TRBJ1-4; a weak D match, TRBD1 (6 bases). Germline CDR1 and CDR2: SGDLS and YYNGEE. This CDR3 spans 15 amino acids. V lost 2 bases and J lost 7, with 15 bases in between. CDR3 protein: CASSVAGAGGEKLFF. The CDR3 region has the DNA TGTGCCAGCAGCGTGGCGGGGGCGGGTGGTGAAAAACTGTTTTTT.

This rearrangement joins TRBV5-6 to TRBJ2-7; 7 nucleotides match TRBD1. This CDR3 has 16 residues. Germline CDR1 and CDR2: SGHDT and YYEEEE. The trim removed 4 bases at V and 3 bases at J, leaving 13 bases unmatched. The CDR3 nucleotides read TGTGCCAGCAGCGGCGGTTGGGATGACAGGGACTACGAGCAGTACTTC. Translating it yields CASSGGWDDRDYEQYF.